This T cell receptor (beta chain) was observed in a study of blood T cell repertoires in COVID-19. Generated by immunoSEQ multiplex PCR, the TCRdb table keeps only in-frame clones and is missing some. Of 90,000 or so clones in the sample, around 86% were seen once. The CDR3 spans 17 residues. Trimming at V came to 3 bases and at J to 4 bases, leaving 14 bases not matched to a gene. Germline V gene lookup returns CDR1 SGHTA and CDR2 FQGTGA. This clonotype was obtained from a human donor in a cohort sampled during active COVID-19. This chain joins TRBV7-3 and TRBJ1-1; 7 bases are shared with TRBD1. The sample taken for sequencing was peripheral blood. The CDR3 coding sequence is TGTGCCAGCAGCTTTTCTCACAGGGGACCAGAAGGCACTGAAGCTTTCTTT. Translating gives CASSFSHRGPEGTEAFF.